This T cell receptor beta chain comes out of a study of cytotoxic CD8 clonotypes in ibrutinib-treated CLL. Whole-study context: Responses: approximately 25 partial, 2 complete; after median approximately six years, around 15 stayed remitted, roughly 12 progressed.

TCRdb keeps only in-frame clones here, not all; method: immunoSEQ multiplex PCR. This repertoire shows roughly 100,000 clones, about 72% found once; its top ten account for about 30%. There are a few counts of this clone. Antigen unknown. Points from the study as a whole: Clonality climbed at ibrutinib response, then dropped toward baseline at progression. Clonality at baseline surpassed age-matched healthy donors and tracked circulating CD8+ T-cell counts.

Germline V gene lookup returns CDR1 MNHNS and CDR2 SASEGT. With 10 bases clipped from V and 2 bases from J, the junction kept 10 bases outside the gene matches. The CDR3 runs 14 residues. The chain combines TRBV6-1 with TRBJ2-7; the match to TRBD2 covers 8 bases. This clonotype was sampled from a human donor with chronic lymphocytic leukemia. The sample was PBMCs, taken after 12 months of ibrutinib treatment. As DNA, the CDR3 is TGTGCCATTCGGAGCGGGGGTAAGCCCTACGAGCAGTACTTC. This codes for CAIRSGGKPYEQYF.